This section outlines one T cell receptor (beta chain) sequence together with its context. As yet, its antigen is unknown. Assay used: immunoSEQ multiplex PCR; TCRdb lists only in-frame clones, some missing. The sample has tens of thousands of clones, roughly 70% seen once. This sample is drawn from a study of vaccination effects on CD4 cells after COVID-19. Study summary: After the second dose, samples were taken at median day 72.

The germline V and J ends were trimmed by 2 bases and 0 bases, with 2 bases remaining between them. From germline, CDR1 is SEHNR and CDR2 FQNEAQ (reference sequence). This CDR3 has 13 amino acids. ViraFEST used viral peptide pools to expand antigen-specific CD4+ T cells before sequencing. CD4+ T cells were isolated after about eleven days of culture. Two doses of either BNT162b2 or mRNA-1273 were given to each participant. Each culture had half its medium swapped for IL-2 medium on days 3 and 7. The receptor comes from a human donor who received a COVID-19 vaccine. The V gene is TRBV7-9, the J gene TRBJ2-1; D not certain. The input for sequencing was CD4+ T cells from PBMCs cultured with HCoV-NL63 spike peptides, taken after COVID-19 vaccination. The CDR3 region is CASSLNSYNEQFF. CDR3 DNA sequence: TGTGCCAGCAGCTTAAACTCCTACAATGAGCAGTTCTTC.